Following are 9 T cell receptor beta chains from one sample sequenced in a study of blood T cell repertoires in COVID-19. Measured with immunoSEQ multiplex PCR; TCRdb has only the in-frame clones, and not every one. The sample shows around 260,000 clones, about four fifths of them seen only once. The sample consisted of peripheral blood. Source of these receptors: a woman aged 45-65 years who had recovered from COVID-19.

The sample holds one count of this clone. The chain combines TRBV6-2 or TRBV6-3 with TRBJ2-5; 8 nucleotides align to TRBD2. Germline V CDR1 and CDR2: MNHEY, SVGEGT. This CDR3 contains 17 residues. The V and J ends lost 5 bases and 4 bases, in that order; junction bases with no gene match: 15. This chain's CDR3 is CASSTPGSVAGGETQYF. The CDR3 nucleotides are TGTGCCAGCAGTACCCCCGGGTCCGTTGCGGGAGGAGAGACCCAGTACTTC.

The chain is built from TRBV23-1 and TRBJ2-7, with 7 bases lining up with TRBD1. TRBV23-1 is filed as an ORF, its function uncertain. The V and J ends lost 3 bases and 1 base, in that order; junction bases with no gene match: 12. This CDR3 has 17 amino acids. CDR3: CASSHAPGQLVSYEQYF. The CDR3 nucleotides are TGCGCCAGCAGTCACGCCCCGGGACAGCTCGTATCCTACGAGCAGTACTTC.

The V gene is TRBV28, the J gene TRBJ1-1; no clear D gene. This CDR3 comprises 16 residues. In germline, CDR1 is MDHEN, CDR2 SYDVKM. V lost 3 bases to trimming and J lost 0 bases, with 14 bases between them. The CDR3 DNA follows: TGTGCCAGCAGTTTGCTCTCGCCGGGGATGAACACTGAAGCTTTCTTT. Translation gives CASSLLSPGMNTEAFF.

The count of this clone is one. The CDR3 DNA reads TGTGCCAGCAGTGAAGAAGGCAGATTAGGACACGGAATCCACTTT. Protein: CASSEEGRLGHGIHF. The chain carries TRBV2 and TRBJ1-6; a weak D match, TRBD1 (5 bases). V dropped 1 base and J dropped 17 bases, with 21 bases sitting between them. Germline V CDR1 and CDR2: SNHLY, FYNNEI. This CDR3 has 15 residues.

This sequence joins TRBV28 and TRBJ1-2, with D tentatively TRBD1 (6 bases). The germline gives CDR1 MDHEN, CDR2 SYDVKM. CDR3 length: 13 residues. V was shortened by 3 bases and J by 4 bases, with 9 bases between the two germline ends. The CDR3 spells CASSFGGGYGYTF. CDR3 nucleotide sequence: TGTGCCAGCAGTTTTGGGGGCGGCTATGGCTACACCTTC.

The V gene is TRBV28, the J gene TRBJ2-3, with 12 bases fitting TRBD2. From germline, CDR1 is MDHEN and CDR2 SYDVKM. The CDR3 has 16 amino acids. J was trimmed by 4 bases and V by 6 bases; bases with no gene match: 8. As DNA, the CDR3 is TGTGCCAGCAGCCAACAACTAGCGGGGGGATCAGATACGCAGTATTTT. This sequence encodes CASSQQLAGGSDTQYF.

This sequence joins TRBV7-2 and TRBJ2-7; 8 nucleotides line up with TRBD2. The V and J ends lost 3 bases and 5 bases, in that order; junction bases with no gene match: 9. The CDR3 extends over 15 amino acids. Per germline, CDR1 SGHTA and CDR2 FQGNSA. CDR3: CASSLSGGRPNEQYF. CDR3 DNA: TGTGCCAGCAGCTTGAGTGGCGGGAGGCCCAACGAGCAGTACTTC. Using reference TRBV7-2 and TRBJ2-7 for the parts outside the CDR3, the full variable domain is GAGVSQSPSNKVTEKGKDVELRCDPISGHTALYWYRQSLGQGLEFLIYFQGNSAPDKSGLPSDRFSAERTGGSVSTLTIQRTQQEDSAVYLCASSLSGGRPNEQYFGPGTRLTVT.

J is TRBJ2-1 and V is TRBV5-6; 9 nucleotides agree with TRBD2. V was pared by 0 bases and J by 10 bases, with 2 bases of the junction left unmatched. CDR1 is SGHDT, CDR2 YYEEEE, per germline. The CDR3 length is 13 residues. CDR3 amino acids: CASSLVSGREQFF. CDR3 nucleotides: TGTGCCAGCAGCTTGGTTAGCGGGAGAGAGCAGTTCTTC.

The V call is TRBV5-1, the J call TRBJ2-3, with 9 bases identical to TRBD2. V shed 1 base, J shed 1 base, and the junction held 1 base outside the gene matches. CDR1 is SGHRS, CDR2 YFSETQ, per germline. The CDR3 totals 15 residues. The CDR3 nucleotides are TGCGCCAGCAGCTTGTGGACTAGCGGCACAGATACGCAGTATTTT. As protein: CASSLWTSGTDTQYF.